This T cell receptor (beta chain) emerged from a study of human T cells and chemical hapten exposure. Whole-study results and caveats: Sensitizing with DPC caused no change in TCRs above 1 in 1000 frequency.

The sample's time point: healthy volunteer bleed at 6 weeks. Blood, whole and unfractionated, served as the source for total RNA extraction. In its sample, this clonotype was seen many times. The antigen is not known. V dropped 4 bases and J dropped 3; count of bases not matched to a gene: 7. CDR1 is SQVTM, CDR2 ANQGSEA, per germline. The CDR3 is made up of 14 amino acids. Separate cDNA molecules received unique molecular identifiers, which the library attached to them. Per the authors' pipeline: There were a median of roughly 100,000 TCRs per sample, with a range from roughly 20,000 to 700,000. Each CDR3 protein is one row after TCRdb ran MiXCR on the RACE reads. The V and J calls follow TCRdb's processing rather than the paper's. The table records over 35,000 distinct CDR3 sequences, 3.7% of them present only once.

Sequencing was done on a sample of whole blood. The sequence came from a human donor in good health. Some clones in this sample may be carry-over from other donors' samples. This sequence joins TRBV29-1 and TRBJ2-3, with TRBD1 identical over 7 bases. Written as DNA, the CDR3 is TGCAGCGTTGGGGTTCCACAGGGGACAGATACGCAGTATTTT. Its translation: CSVGVPQGTDTQYF.